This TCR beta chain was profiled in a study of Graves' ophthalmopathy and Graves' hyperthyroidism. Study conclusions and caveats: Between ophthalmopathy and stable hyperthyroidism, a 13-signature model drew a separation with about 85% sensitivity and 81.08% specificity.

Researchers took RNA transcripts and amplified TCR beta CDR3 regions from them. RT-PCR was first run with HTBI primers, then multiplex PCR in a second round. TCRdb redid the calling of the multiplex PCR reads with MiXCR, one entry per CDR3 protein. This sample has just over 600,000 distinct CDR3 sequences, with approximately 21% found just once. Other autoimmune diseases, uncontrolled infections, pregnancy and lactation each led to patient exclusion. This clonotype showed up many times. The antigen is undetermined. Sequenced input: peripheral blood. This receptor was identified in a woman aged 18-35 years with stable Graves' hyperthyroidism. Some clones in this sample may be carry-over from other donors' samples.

CDR3 region: CATSRGGSLRYGYTF. CDR3 coding DNA: TGTGCCACCAGCAGAGGAGGCAGTCTACGGTATGGCTACACCTTC. The rearrangement joins TRBV15 to TRBJ1-2, with D uncertain. This CDR3 spans 15 amino acids. Germline CDR1 LNHNV, CDR2 YYDKDF (reference sequence). V lost 1 base, J lost 5 bases, and 14 bases lay in between.